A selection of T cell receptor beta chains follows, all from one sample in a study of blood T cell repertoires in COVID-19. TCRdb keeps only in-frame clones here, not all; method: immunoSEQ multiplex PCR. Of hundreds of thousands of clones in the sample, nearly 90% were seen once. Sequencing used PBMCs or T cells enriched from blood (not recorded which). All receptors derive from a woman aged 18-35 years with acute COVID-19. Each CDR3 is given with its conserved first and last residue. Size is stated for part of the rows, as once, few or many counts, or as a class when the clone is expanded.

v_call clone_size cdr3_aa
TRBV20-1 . CSASASGSEPGELFF
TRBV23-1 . CASSQPTGLATEAFF
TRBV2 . CASSALDGGETQYF
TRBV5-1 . CASRGASGRTYEQYF
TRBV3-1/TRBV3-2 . CASSQGLTYTEAFF
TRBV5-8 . CASSIGTSGNQETQYF
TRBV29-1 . CSVVNTDTQYF
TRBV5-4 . CASSLSSGYTF
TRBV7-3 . CASSLTGQADTQYF
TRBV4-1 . CASSRGLAGAAYNEQFF
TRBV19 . CASIGGQAGELFF
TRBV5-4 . CASSLAAQGTGNTIYF
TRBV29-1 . CSVDLDRAYGYTF
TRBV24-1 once CATATGQGAFEQYF
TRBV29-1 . CSVEAQGQGRTEAFF
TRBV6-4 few CASSDTKHADGIHSGNTIYF
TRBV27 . CASSLRGFSNQPQHF
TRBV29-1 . CSPEGTGGIIDLFPLHF
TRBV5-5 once CASSDRVNYGYTF
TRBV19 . CASSTPRGAFLATDTQYF
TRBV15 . CATSRPQGQPQHF
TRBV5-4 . CASSAAGTGNYGYTF
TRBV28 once CASSLTRDRGYEQYF
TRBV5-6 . CASSSGGLEQFF
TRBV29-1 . CSVEDEPGLYGYTF
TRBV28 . CASNGGDSLPTGYTF
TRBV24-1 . CATSDLWQGCETQYF
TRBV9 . CASSAGIEGSYEQYF
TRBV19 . CASSSLLREGPSEQFF
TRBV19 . CASSIPGVPLNTEAFF
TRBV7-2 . CASSSRWMGGKETGELFF
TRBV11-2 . CASSPAGANYGYTF
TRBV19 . CASSKFSGGSTDTQYF
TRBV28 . CASKQGLAGSSYNEQFF
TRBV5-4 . CASSRPGQVEKLFF
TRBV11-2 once CASRPGTGETDTQYF
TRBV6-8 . CAMVGGGPPYEQYF
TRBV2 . CASIADLPDTQYF
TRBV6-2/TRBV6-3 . CASSDAGGPGNTIYF
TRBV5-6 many CASSTGEANVLTF
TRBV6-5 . CASTSGDRGYTF